The 29 T cell receptor beta chains below all came from one sample that was sequenced in a study of human T cells and chemical hapten exposure. Treatment noted: therapeutic diphenylcyclopropenone sensitization with weekly scalp DPC. Unique molecular identifiers were attached to individual cDNA molecules within the library. TCRdb itself ran the reads through MiXCR, one entry per CDR3 protein. Of thousands of distinct CDR3 sequences listed, roughly 50% are singletons. The specimen comprised whole blood, sampled before DPC sensitization or 2, 6, or about 24 weeks after (not recorded which). Receptor source: an adult with alopecia areata. Some clones in this sample may be carry-over from other donors' samples. This table probably holds off-target reads from a library built for another chain.

This clonotype was detected a few times. The chain recombines TRBV7-2 with TRBJ2-5, with TRBD2 matching 9 bases. The CDR3 totals 14 residues. V lost 6 bases and J lost 7; bases outside the gene matches: 9. In germline, CDR1 is SGHTA, CDR2 FQGNSA. The CDR3 DNA reads as TGTGCCAGCAGAACGGCGGGGGGGCGAGGGACCCAGTACTTC. Translation: CASRTAGGRGTQYF.

The genes are TRBV5-1 and TRBJ2-1, with 10 positions matching TRBD2. V lost 4 bases to trimming and J lost 7 bases; unmatched junction nucleotides: 11. The CDR3 covers 16 residues. Germline V lookup: CDR1 SGHRS, CDR2 YFSETQ. Here the CDR3 DNA reads TGCGCCAGCAGCCTAACTACTAGCGGGACTTGGAATGAGCAGTTCTTC. It codes for CASSLTTSGTWNEQFF.

The chain carries TRBV5-1 and TRBJ2-7, with TRBD1 identical over 9 bases. V was pared by 4 bases and J by 0 bases, with 8 bases of the junction left unmatched. The CDR3 is made up of 16 amino acids. Germline CDR1 reads SGHRS; CDR2 reads YFSETQ. Here the CDR3 reads CASSKGQGGSSYEQYF. The CDR3 DNA reads as TGCGCCAGCAGCAAGGGACAGGGAGGTTCCTCCTACGAGCAGTACTTC.

The chain's CDR3 is CASRPGHSYEQYF. The CDR3 nucleotides read TGCGCCAGCAGACCGGGACATTCCTACGAGCAGTACTTC. The chain joins TRBV5-1 to TRBJ2-7, with D possibly TRBD1 on 6 matching bases. The CDR3 sequence is 13 residues long. Germline V gene lookup returns CDR1 SGHRS and CDR2 YFSETQ. Trimming cost V 5 bases and J 1 base, with 10 bases left between them.

The CDR3: CASSIGSYEQYF. CDR3 nucleotide sequence: TGTGCCAGCAGCATAGGAAGTTACGAGCAGTACTTC. J is TRBJ2-7 and V is TRBV11-3; D gene uncertain. CDR1 and CDR2 (germline): SGHNT, YENEEA. Trimming left V 5 bases short and J 4 bases short, with 9 bases between. The CDR3 contains 12 residues.

The chain carries TRBV7-2 and TRBJ2-3, with a possible D match to TRBD2 (5 bases). Germline CDR1 is SGHTA and CDR2 is FQGNSA. CDR3 length equals 16 residues. Trimming took 2 bases from V and 6 from J, leaving 18 bases between them. CDR3 protein: CASSLNLRVLADTQYF. CDR3 sequence (DNA): TGTGCCAGCAGCTTAAACCTCCGGGTTCTAGCTGATACGCAGTATTTT.

The CDR3 sequence is CASSLTGIPGTGELFF. CDR3 DNA: TGCGCCAGCAGCCTGACAGGGATTCCGGGCACCGGGGAGCTGTTTTTT. The chain carries TRBV4-1 and TRBJ2-2; the match to TRBD1 covers 7 bases. Germline CDR1 MGHRA, CDR2 YSYEKL. The CDR3 runs 16 residues. With 4 bases clipped from V and 4 bases from J, the junction kept 9 bases outside the gene matches.

This clonotype was counted only a few times. This sequence joins TRBV4-1 and TRBJ1-2; D possibly corresponds to TRBD1 (6 bases). The CDR3 consists of 14 residues. Germline CDR1 reads MGHRA; CDR2 reads YSYEKL. The V end lost 4 bases, the J end lost 0 bases, and 9 bases lay between the germline ends. The CDR3 DNA sequence: TGCGCCAGCAGCCCAGGACAGACTAACTATGGCTACACCTTC. Translation gives CASSPGQTNYGYTF.

The rearrangement joins TRBV5-5 to TRBJ2-5; the D is unclear. V was clipped by 3 bases and J by 4 bases, with 16 bases between them. The CDR3 totals 15 residues. Germline values: CDR1 SGHKS, CDR2 YYEKEE (reference sequence). Here the CDR3 reads CASSYRDQPLETQYF. The CDR3 bases are TGTGCCAGCAGCTACAGAGACCAGCCCTTAGAGACCCAGTACTTC.

This clonotype turned up a few times. The chain employs TRBV10-1 and TRBJ2-3; 7 bases line up with TRBD1. V gave up 6 bases and J gave up 1 base; unmatched junction bases: 19. Germline values: CDR1 WNHNN, CDR2 SYGVQD (reference sequence). This CDR3 has 19 residues. In DNA form, the CDR3 reads TGCGCCAGCAGCTTCCTTCCTCTACCGACCGGGACAGGCACAGATACGCAGTATTTT. Translating it yields CASSFLPLPTGTGTDTQYF.

V and J are TRBV11-2 and TRBJ1-1, with D perhaps matching TRBD1 (5 bases). This CDR3 spans 11 amino acids. The V end was cut by 7 bases, the J end by 11 bases, with 14 bases between. Germline V gives CDR1 SGHAT, CDR2 FQNNGV. The CDR3 sequence: CASTRQKEAFF. CDR3 DNA sequence: TGTGCCAGCACACGACAGAAGGAGGCTTTCTTT.

This clonotype was counted between two and nine times. The chain carries TRBV3-1 and TRBJ2-7; D call uncertain. There are 12 residues in the CDR3. Deletions cut 6 bases from V and 6 bases from J, with 12 bases between. The V gene's germline CDR1 is LGHDT and CDR2 YNNKEL (reference sequence). The CDR3, as DNA: TGTGCCAGCAGGGATGGACCGCGCGAGCAGTACTTC. Its translation: CASRDGPREQYF.

CDR3 nucleotide sequence: TGTGCCACCAGTGATTTGAGGGCGGGGACCTACGAGCAGTACTTC. Protein: CATSDLRAGTYEQYF. V usage is TRBV24-1 and J usage is TRBJ2-7; tentatively, D is TRBD2 (6 bases). The V and J ends lost 0 bases and 2 bases respectively, with 10 bases between them. The CDR3 length is 15 residues. The germline gives CDR1 KGHDR, CDR2 SFDVKD.

This clonotype showed up just a few times. V gene TRBV4-1 combines with J gene TRBJ1-1; D is ambiguous. Germline loops: CDR1 MGHRA, CDR2 YSYEKL. CDR3 length: 14 residues. The V end was cut by 0 bases, the J end by 1 base, with 6 bases between. The CDR3 sequence is CASSQDSRNTEAFF. For the CDR3, the DNA is TGCGCCAGCAGCCAAGATTCAAGGAACACTGAAGCTTTCTTT.

The chain joins TRBV7-2 to TRBJ2-1; D might be TRBD2 (5 bases). This CDR3 region has 12 residues. Germline V gene lookup returns CDR1 SGHTA and CDR2 FQGNSA. Trimming cost V 2 bases and J 7 bases, with 6 bases left between them. In DNA form, the CDR3 reads TGTGCCAGCAGCTTACCGGGGAATGAGCAGTTCTTC. This translates into CASSLPGNEQFF.

The V gene is TRBV6-1, the J gene TRBJ2-5; D uncertain. This CDR3 comprises 10 residues. V was pared by 10 bases and J by 7 bases, with 10 bases between. Germline lookup yields CDR1 MNHNS and CDR2 SASEGT. CDR3 DNA: TGTGCCACAGGCGTAATGACCCAGTACTTC. Amino acid sequence: CATGVMTQYF.

The J gene is TRBJ2-2, the V gene TRBV7-2, with D uncertain. The V and J ends lost 2 bases and 4 bases respectively, with 14 bases between them. Germline CDR1 is SGHTA and CDR2 is FQGNSA. The CDR3 length is 16 residues. CDR3 bases: TGTGCCAGCAGCTTAACGGCTACCAGGATCACCGGGGAGCTGTTTTTT. Encoded protein: CASSLTATRITGELFF.

This clonotype occurred a few times. The chain is built from TRBV4-1 and TRBJ2-7; D uncertain. The V end lost 1 base, the J end lost 2 bases, and 9 bases lay between the germline ends. The CDR3 runs 14 residues. The germline V gene encodes CDR1 MGHRA and CDR2 YSYEKL. CDR3 sequence reads: CASSQVSAPYEQYF. The CDR3 nucleotides are TGCGCCAGCAGCCAAGTTTCAGCCCCCTACGAGCAGTACTTC.

This clonotype occurred a few times. The chain joins TRBV9 to TRBJ2-3; no reliable D call. This CDR3 has 13 amino acids. CDR1 and CDR2 from the germline V gene are SGDLS and YYNGEE. V lost 0 bases and J lost 6, with 8 bases in between. CDR3 sequence: CASSVVSQDTQYF. The CDR3 DNA sequence: TGTGCCAGCAGCGTAGTGTCACAGGATACGCAGTATTTT.

This clonotype was picked up a small number of times. V gene TRBV6-5 combines with J gene TRBJ2-7; D possibly matches TRBD1 or TRBD2 (5 bases each). The CDR3 contains 16 residues. Germline assignment: CDR1 MNHEY and CDR2 SVGAGI. V dropped 0 bases and J dropped 5 bases, with 17 bases sitting between them. The CDR3 region is CASSYSTVRWGHEQYF. CDR3 bases: TGTGCCAGCAGTTACTCGACGGTCCGGTGGGGACACGAGCAGTACTTC.

V is TRBV15 and J is TRBJ1-6, with 8 nucleotides matching TRBD1. The V gene's germline CDR1 is LNHNV and CDR2 YYDKDF (reference sequence). J lost 10 bases, V lost 1 base, and 6 bases had no gene match. The CDR3 length is 15 residues. The CDR3 nucleotides read TGTGCCACCAGCAGAGCCGCAGGGGGCGCGTCACCCCTCCACTTT. Residues: CATSRAAGGASPLHF.

Here the CDR3 reads CASSQGSRGEQYF. In DNA, the CDR3 is TGTGCCAGCAGCCAAGGATCGAGAGGCGAGCAGTACTTC. The chain has TRBV3-1 and TRBJ2-7; D gene uncertain. This CDR3 is 13 amino acids long. V was shortened by 1 base and J by 6 bases, with 10 bases between the two germline ends. Germline V gives CDR1 LGHDT, CDR2 YNNKEL (reference sequence).

The chain recombines TRBV6-6 with TRBJ1-2; TRBD1 is a possible D gene (6 bases). Germline loops: CDR1 MNHNY, CDR2 SVGAGI (reference sequence). Trimming cost V 0 bases and J 0 bases, with 17 bases left between them. The CDR3 extends over 18 amino acids. CDR3: CASSYSSGDHYSNYGYTF. The CDR3, as DNA: TGTGCCAGCAGTTACTCTTCAGGGGACCACTACTCTAACTATGGCTACACCTTC.

CDR3 loop: CASSYKAPLRTDTQYF. The CDR3 nucleotides read TGTGCCAGCAGTTATAAGGCACCGCTTCGCACAGATACGCAGTATTTT. V gene TRBV6-5 combines with J gene TRBJ2-3; no clear D. V was clipped by 3 bases and J by 1 base, with 14 bases between them. The CDR3 contains 16 residues. Germline assignment: CDR1 MNHEY and CDR2 SVGAGI.

This clonotype has only one observation. This rearrangement joins TRBV30 to TRBJ1-1; 7 bases align to TRBD1. Germline V gene lookup returns CDR1 GTSNPN and CDR2 SVGIG (reference sequence). CDR3 length: 14 residues. V was clipped by 2 bases and J by 0 bases; unmatched bases: 3. Written as DNA, the CDR3 is TGTGCCTGGAGTAGGGGACAGATGAACACTGAAGCTTTCTTT. Translated: CAWSRGQMNTEAFF.

The rearrangement links TRBV29-1 to TRBJ1-4; D gene ambiguous. The V gene lost 5 bases and the J gene lost 6 bases, with 19 bases spanning the gap. Germline V gives CDR1 SQVTM, CDR2 ANQGSEA. The CDR3 is 15 amino acids. The DNA of the CDR3 is TGCAGCGTTTTGGCCACGACTTATCCTGATGAAAAACTGTTTTTT. This translates into CSVLATTYPDEKLFF.

There are a few counts of this clonotype. V is TRBV5-1 and J is TRBJ2-7, with unresolved D. V was trimmed by 10 bases and J by 4 bases, leaving 15 bases between them. Germline-derived CDR1 and CDR2 are SGHRS and YFSETQ. There are 12 residues in the CDR3. The CDR3 region is CASSAQAYEQYF. The CDR3 DNA reads TGCGCCTCTTCGGCGCAGGCTTACGAGCAGTACTTC.

The sample holds a few counts of this clonotype. This rearrangement joins TRBV2 to TRBJ2-1, with D perhaps matching TRBD2 (6 bases). The CDR3 is made up of 11 amino acids. CDR1 is SNHLY and CDR2 is FYNNEI in the germline V gene. Trimming removed 8 bases from V and 9 bases from J, with 11 bases in between. The CDR3 DNA is TGTGCCAGCGCACTAGCTAGTGAGCAGTTCTTC. Encoded protein: CASALASEQFF.

The CDR3 DNA is TGTGCCAGCAGCCAGCAGGGCTACAACTATGGCTACACCTTC. It encodes CASSQQGYNYGYTF. This chain links TRBV5-4 with TRBJ1-2; a weak D match, TRBD1 (5 bases). Between the trimmed V and J ends, which lost 4 bases and 2 bases, there was a span of 12 bases. The CDR3 length is 14 residues. Germline CDR1 and CDR2: SGHNT and YYREEE (reference sequence).